The following is a T cell receptor (beta chain) sequence with its context. Its cognate antigen has yet to be identified. No base quality information exists; no much larger clone differs at one position. The cohort was made up of 500 to 850 healthy bone marrow donors. All cohort members were sampled while nominally healthy, although unrecorded immune exposures were likely present. The donor tested CMV seropositive and was one of the 289 seropositive cohort members. Every donor gave a peripheral blood sample, and the peripheral blood mononuclear cells from that sample were used for TCR beta sequencing. The Qiagen DNeasy Blood Extraction Kit was used to extract genomic DNA from the blood cell samples. V and J lose 5 bases and 1 base, and a span of 13 bases separates them. Measured from the cysteine to the phenylalanine, the CDR3 is 15 residues long. Here the CDR3 DNA is all that survives: 45 bases in frame from base 1. The germline V gene encodes CDR1 SGHTA and CDR2 FQGTGA.

Library method: the immunoSEQ multiplex PCR assay. The multiplex PCR relied on a mix of 60 forward primers for TCR Vbeta segments and 13 reverse primers for TCR Jbeta segments. The CDR3 region of rearranged TCR beta genes was amplified from genomic DNA by a multiplex PCR assay. The amplified TCR beta libraries were sequenced on the Illumina HiSeq System as 87-base-pair reads. In the original analysis: Across the 670 or so repertoires, a later analysis counted around 80 million unique TCR beta chains, about 10 million of which were shared by at least two donors. Raw reads were error-corrected and collapsed into unique sequences by a nearest-neighbor algorithm in which closely related sequences were merged to remove PCR and sequencing errors. CDR3 sequences were aligned to IMGT reference sequences to assign V, D and J gene segments. For a sequence to be retained, at least a six-nucleotide match to both a V gene segment and a J gene segment was required. Rearrangements were called productive when the CDR3 lacked stop codons and stayed in frame with V and J; all others were non-productive. CDR3 was defined according to IMGT convention as the region running from the second conserved V-encoded cysteine to the conserved J-encoded phenylalanine. In an earlier analysis of some 550 of the donors, sequences lacking an unambiguous match to a single V gene segment were excluded. An earlier analysis of 587 of the donors classified V segments as functional when productive rearrangements were above 56.7% and as segregating when the standard deviation between donors was above 5%. A statistical classification framework was built to diagnose cytomegalovirus status from the catalog of TCR beta chain sequences. A later analysis assigned V and J genes by comparing TCR nucleotide sequences with IMGT/GENE-DB human TR gene sequences. Using the TCRdist pipeline, a later analysis assigned CDR3 sequences along with most-parsimonious VDJ recombination scenarios. In a later analysis, each TCR beta chain was defined by its CDR3 amino acid sequence together with its V-gene family, and reads without a unique V-gene family were excluded. In a later analysis, 450 to 600 highly shared, low-generation-probability nucleotide sequences were removed to address suspected cross-contamination and a sequencing artifact. A later analysis calculated a clonal expansion index for each public chain from normalized within-repertoire ranks of inferred template counts. In a later analysis, generation probabilities were computed with a VDJ recombination model fitted to out-of-frame rearrangements, and the resulting probabilities were checked against IGoR. In a later analysis, TCR-TCR, TCR-HLA and TCR-CMV co-occurrence was scored with hypergeometric tests, and a repertoire-size bias correction was applied to TCR pairs. In a later analysis, false discovery rates were estimated by permuting HLA or CMV assignments 20 times. A later analysis grouped co-occurring TCRs with DBSCAN, adding TCRdist sequence similarity when clustering within HLA-allele-positive subsets. Repertoires with fewer than 30,000 or more than 120,000 public chains, plus five repertoires with anomalous nucleotide sharing, were excluded from co-occurrence clustering. This is the immuneACCESS table as TCRdb keeps it, with only in-frame sequences that have V and J called. A part of the clones is gone; compared with another copy, unresolved V genes explain less than half, and the rest is unexplained. V and J calls plus clone size are reproduced from that table; the DNA served to infer D and trimming. The sample table holds 66,000 or so clones, of which about 90% were seen once. The top ten hold roughly 1.6% of the sample.

The data stem from a study of cytomegalovirus exposure and HLA in healthy donors (dated by TCRdb to about 2017). For the study in its entirety: An earlier analysis of more than 550 of the donors reported about 260 Gb of sequence data and 90 million to 120 million unique TCR beta sequences obtained from some 170 million T cells. The later analysis used no new phenotypic data to find candidate immune exposures, relying instead on TCR beta sequences and their occurrence across donors. Donor age, sex, ethnicity and CMV serostatus were compiled alongside the repertoire data. The T cell repertoires of about 700 subjects were profiled by immunosequencing and related to cytomegalovirus serostatus. In a later analysis, previously published TCR beta repertoires from 550 to 700 donors were re-analyzed and high-resolution HLA genotyping was added so that TCR occurrence patterns could be studied. The aim of the study was to test whether cataloging public T cell receptors could identify signatures of past pathogen exposure. An earlier analysis of 587 of the donors used high-throughput TCR beta sequencing to judge whether each TCR beta V gene segment behaved as functional or pseudogenic. Class I and class II HLA loci were covered by the typing at four-digit resolution. A separate validation cohort of approximately 130 different subjects was used in addition to the roughly 700-subject first cohort. To predict cytomegalovirus infection status, the study brought together high-throughput TCR immunosequencing, statistical association of individual TCRs with disease status, and machine learning. Approximately 310 gigabases of sequencing data and 80 million or so unique TCR sequences were included in an early release covering roughly 600 HLA-typed donors. Among a few hundred genotyped donors of the cohort, an average of about 240,000 unique TCR beta nucleotide sequences were sequenced per donor, approximately 20% of them non-productive. A later genetic analysis took genome-wide SNP genotypes for about 55% of the 666 donors and used that subset as a discovery cohort. All discovery cohort repertoires had been generated using a single sequencing platform. Typing coverage varied by locus: 629-630 donors for A, B, C, DRB1 and DQB1; around 560 for DQA1; nearly 610 for DPA1; some 470 for DPB1. Of the roughly 400 genotyped donors, about 80% fell in the genetic ancestry cluster associated with self-reported Caucasian donors. About five DR-DQ haplotypes were treated as single units for association and clustering because of strong linkage in the cohort. Summary of the overall study and its limitations: In this cohort, only TCR beta chains were sequenced, and detectable features were limited by the absence of alpha or paired-chain data. A later analysis found that TCR association rates varied across HLA loci, with DRB1 alleles showing the most associated TCRs and HLA-C alleles the fewest. Immune exposure information for the cohort was limited to CMV serostatus. In both the original and validation cohorts, the classifier was reported to diagnose cytomegalovirus status with high specificity and sensitivity. Presence/absence analyses assumed roughly uniform sequencing depth across donors, an assumption that may not hold. The study gave a list of roughly 150 TCR beta chains associated with cytomegalovirus. A later genetic analysis reported fewer N-insertions in productive TCRs among donors in an Asian-associated ancestry cluster than the roughly 690-donor mean. In a later analysis, HLA-associated TCR beta chains showed more clonal expansion and lower generation probabilities than non-associated chains that were equally common. A cluster of highly shared sequence variants was judged likely to be a technical artifact of the sequencing pipeline. Most TCR sequences were seen in very few donors, while some public TCRs were found in many individuals. Because the 87-base-pair reads could not distinguish some IMGT-functional V segments, including TRBV6-2 and TRBV6-3, those segments were excluded. HLA typing was unavailable for some donors at each locus, so association tests used only the typed subset. Because counts were too low, roughly 17 rarely observed V segments, including chromosome 9 orphons, were left out of the earlier analysis of 500 to 750 of the donors. At a false discovery rate of 0.05, a later analysis linked some 18,000 TCR beta sequences to specific HLA alleles. A further reported finding was that TCR beta sequences accurately predicted the HLA-A and HLA-B alleles for most subjects in the first cohort. Correlated functional status among segregating V segments might reflect linkage disequilibrium, but an unknown experimental factor could not be ruled out. Three of the identified cytomegalovirus-associated TCR beta chains were confirmed in vitro to be specific for cytomegalovirus antigens. In a later analysis, most CMV-associated TCR beta chains were found to appear HLA-restricted, with HLA associations seemingly driven largely by CMV exposure. Assigning TCR associations to individual alleles was difficult when HLA alleles, especially DR and DQ, strongly co-occurred. An earlier analysis of 587 of the donors showed that most TCR beta V segments appeared in productive rearrangements either about 87% or about 30% of the time, which broadly matched IMGT annotations. It was suggested by the authors that the approach could potentially be generalized to other disease states and immunological phenotypes. V-gene and J-gene trimming of TCR beta chains was associated with a missense DCLRE1C variant in a later genetic analysis, and the association was replicated in an independent cohort. A later analysis reported that several top co-occurrence clusters appeared linked to parvovirus B19, influenza, CMV and Epstein-Barr virus.

The receptor was isolated from a young man in good health and CMV-seropositive. The sequence is built from TRBV7-3 and TRBJ2-3; tentative D gene TRBD2, with 6 bases matching. What was sequenced was PBMCs. The CDR3 loop reads CASSPGGTRTDTQYF. The nucleotide sequence reads as follows: TGTGCCAGCAGCCCCGGCGGGACCCGCACAGATACGCAGTATTTT.